Listed here is a single T cell receptor beta chain. Antigen unknown. V lost 3 bases, J lost 6 bases, and 11 bases lay in between. CDR1 is SQVTM, CDR2 ANQGSEA, per germline. The CDR3 runs to 12 residues. Selected positively for CCR7 and CD45RO-negative, naive CD8 cells excluded terminally differentiated effector memory CD45RA+ cells. Measured with immunoSEQ multiplex PCR; TCRdb has only the in-frame clones, and not every one. The data contain roughly 890,000 clones, 90% to 95% of them seen just once; the ten biggest clones take up about 25%. The data originate from a study of shared clonotypes between healthy human individuals. Study-wide results and limits: It was only blood that was sampled, and tissue repertoires likely differ.

J is TRBJ1-1 and V is TRBV29-1; D is possibly TRBD1 (5 bases). This sequence was found in a young man in good health. The sample comprised naive CD8+ T cells sorted from blood. CDR3 region: CSVEGLSAEAFF. CDR3 nucleotide sequence: TGCAGCGTTGAGGGGCTCTCCGCTGAAGCTTTCTTT.